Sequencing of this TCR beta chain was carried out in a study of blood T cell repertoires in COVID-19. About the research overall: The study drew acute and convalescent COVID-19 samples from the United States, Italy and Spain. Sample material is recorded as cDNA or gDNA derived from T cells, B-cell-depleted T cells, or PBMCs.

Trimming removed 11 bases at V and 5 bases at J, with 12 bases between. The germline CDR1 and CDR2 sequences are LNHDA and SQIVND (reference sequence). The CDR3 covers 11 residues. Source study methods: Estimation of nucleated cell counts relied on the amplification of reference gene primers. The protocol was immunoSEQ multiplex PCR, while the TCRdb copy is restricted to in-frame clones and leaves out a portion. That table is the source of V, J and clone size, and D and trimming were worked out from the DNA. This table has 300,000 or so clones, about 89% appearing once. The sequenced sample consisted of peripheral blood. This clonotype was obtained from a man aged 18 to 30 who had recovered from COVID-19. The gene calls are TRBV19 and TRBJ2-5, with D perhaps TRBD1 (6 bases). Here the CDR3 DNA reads TGTGCCTCAGGGGTCCGGGAGACCCAGTACTTC. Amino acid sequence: CASGVRETQYF.